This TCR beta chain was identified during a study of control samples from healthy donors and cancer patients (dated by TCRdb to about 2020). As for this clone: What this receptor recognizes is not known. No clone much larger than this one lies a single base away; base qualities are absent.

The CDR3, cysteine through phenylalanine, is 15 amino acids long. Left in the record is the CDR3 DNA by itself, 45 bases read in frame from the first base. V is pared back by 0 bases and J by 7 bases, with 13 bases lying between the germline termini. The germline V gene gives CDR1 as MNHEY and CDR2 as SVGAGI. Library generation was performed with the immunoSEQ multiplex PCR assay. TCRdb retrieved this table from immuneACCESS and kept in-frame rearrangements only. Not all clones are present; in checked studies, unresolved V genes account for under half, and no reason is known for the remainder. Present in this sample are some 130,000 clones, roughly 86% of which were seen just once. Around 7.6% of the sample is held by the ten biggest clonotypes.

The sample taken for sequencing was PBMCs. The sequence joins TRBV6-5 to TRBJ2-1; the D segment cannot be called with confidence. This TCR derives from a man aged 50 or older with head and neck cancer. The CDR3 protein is CASSYSASWVNEQFF. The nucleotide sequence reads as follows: TGTGCCAGCAGTTACTCTGCCTCCTGGGTAAATGAGCAGTTCTTC.